Presented here are 22 T cell receptor beta chains from one specimen sequenced in a study of T cell changes during pregnancy in multiple sclerosis. Assay: immunoSEQ multiplex PCR; the TCRdb copy retains only in-frame clones and omits some. Altogether under 40,000 clones are present, approximately 92% being singletons, with the ten largest covering roughly 29%. The sequenced sample was CD8+ T cells from peripheral blood mononuclear cells, obtained before pregnancy. All receptors derive from a female donor with multiple sclerosis, enrolled in a pregnancy study.

The CDR3 nucleotides read TGTGCCAGCAGCTCGACAGTTAGCACAGATACGCAGTATTTT. Its protein is CASSSTVSTDTQYF. This sequence joins TRBV7-8 and TRBJ2-3; TRBD1 might be the D (5 bases). Germline CDR1 and CDR2: SGHVS and FQNEAQ. The CDR3 covers 14 residues. Trimming left V 4 bases short and J 0 bases short, with 8 bases between. The variable domain in full, completed from reference TRBV7-8 and TRBJ2-3, reads GAGVSQSPRYKVAKRGQDVALRCDPISGHVSLFWYQQALGQGPEFLTYFQNEAQLDKSGLPSDRFFAERPEGSVSTLKIQRTQQEDSAVYLCASSSTVSTDTQYFGPGTRLTVL.

The chain combines TRBV5-6 with TRBJ1-5, with 7 bases lining up with TRBD1. Trimming cost V 4 bases and J 7 bases; bases outside gene matches: 5. This CDR3 has 13 residues. Germline V gives CDR1 SGHDT, CDR2 YYEEEE. CDR3 region: CASSVTGNQPQHF. The CDR3 DNA reads as TGTGCCAGCAGCGTGACAGGGAACCAGCCCCAGCATTTT. Variable domain in full (rest from reference TRBV5-6 and TRBJ1-5): DAGVTQSPTHLIKTRGQQVTLRCSPKSGHDTVSWYQQALGQGPQFIFQYYEEEERQRGNFPDRFSGHQFPNYSSELNVNALLLGDSALYLCASSVTGNQPQHFGDGTRLSIL.

The rearrangement uses TRBV27 and TRBJ1-1; D is possibly TRBD1 (5 bases). CDR3 length: 14 amino acids. V was cut by 1 base and J by 4 bases, with 10 bases left in between. Germline lookup yields CDR1 MNHEY and CDR2 SMNVEV (reference sequence). Written as DNA, the CDR3 is TGTGCCAGCAGTTTATACGGGGGAGGCACTGAAGCTTTCTTT. Amino acids: CASSLYGGGTEAFF.

J is TRBJ1-2 and V is TRBV7-9; TRBD1 matches 7 bases. The CDR3 contains 14 residues. From germline, CDR1 is SEHNR and CDR2 FQNEAQ (reference sequence). Unmatched junction bases numbered 7, after V lost 5 bases and J lost 4 bases. CDR3 residues: CASSPRQGTYGYTF. The CDR3 nucleotides read TGTGCCAGCAGCCCGCGACAGGGCACCTATGGCTACACCTTC.

The rearrangement uses TRBV27 and TRBJ1-1; 8 bases align to TRBD1. CDR1 and CDR2 from the germline V gene are MNHEY and SMNVEV (reference sequence). J lost 6 bases, V lost 4 bases, and 10 bases had no gene match. CDR3 length: 15 residues. In DNA, the CDR3 is TGTGCCAGCAGTTGGACAGGGCACCCGAGCGCTGAAGCTTTCTTT. Protein sequence: CASSWTGHPSAEAFF.

The J gene is TRBJ1-1, the V gene TRBV6-1; tentatively, D is TRBD1 (6 bases). The CDR3 has 15 amino acids. CDR1 is MNHNS and CDR2 is SASEGT in the germline V gene. Trimming took 6 bases from V and 0 from J, leaving 14 bases between them. CDR3 loop: CASSPADRMNTEAFF. The CDR3 DNA reads as TGTGCCAGCAGCCCTGCCGACAGGATGAACACTGAAGCTTTCTTT.

This chain links TRBV21-1 with TRBJ2-3; no check of the table's D call, TRBD2, against the DNA was made. TRBV21-1 is termed a pseudogene. The CDR3 contains 14 residues. The CDR3 protein is CASRFKAGTDTQYF. The CDR3 DNA follows: TGTGCCAGCAGATTTAAAGCGGGAACAGATACGCAGTATTTT.

V usage is TRBV27 and J usage is TRBJ2-5, with D maybe TRBD1 (6 bases). V shed 5 bases and J shed 2 bases, with 21 bases lying between them. The CDR3 runs 17 residues. Germline CDR1 and CDR2: MNHEY and SMNVEV (reference sequence). In DNA form, the CDR3 reads TGTGCCAGCAGTCTGCCCCGGGACATTTGTTTTCAAGAGACCCAGTACTTC. It translates to CASSLPRDICFQETQYF.

The J gene is TRBJ2-7, the V gene TRBV30; D is unclear. V was trimmed by 3 bases and J by 3 bases, leaving 9 bases between them. This CDR3 is built from 12 residues. Germline values: CDR1 GTSNPN, CDR2 SVGIG (reference sequence). In DNA, the CDR3 is TGTGCCTGGAGCTTCGGAGACTACGAGCAGTACTTC. Residues: CAWSFGDYEQYF.

The chain employs TRBV13 and TRBJ2-7, with 9 bases identical to TRBD1. This CDR3 is 15 amino acids long. The germline CDR1 and CDR2 sequences are PRHDT and FYEKMQ (reference sequence). J lost 4 bases, V lost 3 bases, and 7 bases had no gene match. CDR3 protein: CASSFGGQGYYEQYF. The CDR3 coding sequence is TGTGCCAGCAGCTTCGGAGGACAGGGGTATTACGAGCAGTACTTC. Together with reference TRBV13 and TRBJ2-7, the CDR3 gives the full variable domain: AAGVIQSPRHLIKEKRETATLKCYPIPRHDTVYWYQQGPGQDPQFLISFYEKMQSDKGSIPDRFSAQQFSDYHSELNMSSLELGDSALYFCASSFGGQGYYEQYFGPGTRLTVT.

V usage is TRBV30 and J usage is TRBJ1-4; tentative D call: TRBD1 (6 bases). Deletions cut 1 base from V and 8 bases from J, with 14 bases between. This CDR3 has 14 residues. CDR1 and CDR2 (germline): GTSNPN, SVGIG (reference sequence). CDR3 in DNA: TGTGCCTGGAGTGCGGGACAACCTAGGGAAAAACTGTTTTTT. It specifies CAWSAGQPREKLFF.

This chain links TRBV9 with TRBJ2-1; 9 bases are shared with TRBD2. Germline V CDR1 and CDR2: SGDLS, YYNGEE. After removal of 4 bases from V and 7 bases from J, the junction contained 9 bases not matched to a gene. The CDR3 contains 15 residues. In DNA form, the CDR3 reads TGTGCCAGCAGCCCGTTGCGGGGGGGCGGAAATGAGCAGTTCTTC. Amino acids: CASSPLRGGGNEQFF.

This clone was observed a handful of times. This chain links TRBV5-6 with TRBJ2-1; tentative D call: TRBD1 (6 bases). V was clipped by 3 bases and J by 7 bases, with 17 bases between them. This CDR3 region has 15 residues. Germline V lookup: CDR1 SGHDT, CDR2 YYEEEE. Here the CDR3 reads CASSSDRTPGNEQFF. DNA of the CDR3: TGTGCCAGCAGCTCCGACAGGACCCCTGGGAATGAGCAGTTCTTC.

This chain links TRBV29-1 with TRBJ2-1; D is unresolved. CDR1 and CDR2 (germline): SQVTM, ANQGSEA. Trimming left V 5 bases short and J 6 bases short, with 5 bases between. The CDR3 covers 10 residues. In nucleotides, the CDR3 is TGCAGCGTTATGAGCAATGAGCAGTTCTTC. Translated: CSVMSNEQFF.

V usage is TRBV29-1 and J usage is TRBJ2-5; 7 positions match TRBD2. Near its end, the DNA agrees better with TRBJ2-7, so the J call may be wrong. The CDR3 contains 12 residues. CDR1 is SQVTM, CDR2 ANQGSEA, per germline. CDR3 residues: CSVNSGAYEQYF. For the CDR3, the DNA is TGCAGCGTAAACAGCGGGGCCTACGAGCAGTACTTC.

The chain joins TRBV9 to TRBJ2-1; 7 bases line up with TRBD2. CDR3 length equals 13 residues. The V gene's germline CDR1 is SGDLS and CDR2 YYNGEE. J lost 9 bases, V lost 4 bases, and 7 bases had no gene match. The DNA for the CDR3 is TGTGCCAGCAGCCTCAAGCGGGGTGGTGAGCAGTTCTTC. Translated: CASSLKRGGEQFF.

J is TRBJ1-2 and V is TRBV21-1. TRBV21-1 is labeled a pseudogene. The CDR3 totals 15 residues. The CDR3: CASSKDPQGGYGYTF. The CDR3 nucleotides are TGTGCCAGCAGCAAAGACCCCCAGGGAGGCTATGGCTACACCTTC.

The chain carries TRBV9 and TRBJ2-2; the D gene is possibly TRBD2 (5 bases). CDR3 length: 14 residues. Germline V gene data show CDR1 as SGDLS and CDR2 as YYNGEE. V lost 0 bases, J lost 4 bases, and 7 bases lay in between. The DNA of the CDR3 is TGTGCCAGCAGCGTAGACGGGATCACCGGGGAGCTGTTTTTT. Translating gives CASSVDGITGELFF.

The J gene is TRBJ1-1, the V gene TRBV4-1; 8 bases match TRBD1. Germline CDR1 is MGHRA and CDR2 is YSYEKL. V was pared by 5 bases and J by 1 base, with 9 bases of the junction left unmatched. The CDR3 has 16 amino acids. Here the CDR3 DNA reads TGCGCCAGCAGCATACAGGGGGTTGGGGGGAACACTGAAGCTTTCTTT. Its translation: CASSIQGVGGNTEAFF.

The chain couples TRBV9 to TRBJ2-5, with 8 nucleotides matching TRBD1. Looked up from germline, CDR1 is SGDLS and CDR2 is YYNGEE. Germline trimming cut 3 bases from V and 6 bases from J; bases unmatched to any gene: 4. CDR3 size: 13 residues. The CDR3: CASSETGGKTQYF. The CDR3 bases are TGTGCCAGCAGCGAAACAGGGGGGAAGACCCAGTACTTC.

The rearrangement links TRBV2 to TRBJ1-1; D unclear. Germline CDR1 reads SNHLY; CDR2 reads FYNNEI. The V end was cut by 5 bases, the J end by 4 bases, with 8 bases between. The CDR3 totals 12 residues. The chain's CDR3 is CASSLEPTEAFF. In DNA form, the CDR3 reads TGTGCCAGCAGTCTAGAGCCCACTGAAGCTTTCTTT.

This chain joins TRBV18 and TRBJ1-2; D uncertain. Germline CDR1 KGHSH, CDR2 LQKENI. The CDR3 consists of 17 residues. Trimming shortened V by 0 bases and J by 0 bases, and 14 bases separated the two germline ends. CDR3 residues: CASSPPQVTGANYGYTF. The CDR3 DNA reads as TGTGCCAGCTCACCACCGCAGGTTACGGGAGCTAACTATGGCTACACCTTC.